Below, one TCR beta chain is given with its context. No cognate antigen has been identified for it. The record has no base qualities; no much larger clone is one base away. V is clipped by 3 bases and J by 2 bases, and the sequence between their germline boundaries is 17 bases long. Reading the germline V gene gives CDR1 SGHDN and CDR2 FVKESK. The CDR3 has 17 amino acids, counting the end cysteine and phenylalanine. Left in the record is the CDR3 DNA by itself, 51 bases read in frame from the first base. The record originates from a study of identical twins listed by TCRdb under 2016. With regard to the full study: To test whether fetal clonotypes persist, the study used deep sequencing on TCR alpha and beta repertoires from monozygotic twins, unrelated adults of various ages, and cord blood. To rule out contamination, replicate twin experiments were performed at different times with different library preparation protocols.

Overall study outcomes, separate from this receptor: In monozygotic twins, recombination models systematically underestimated out-of-frame TCR alpha sharing, but the models matched the sharing seen between unrelated individuals. Because the same donors could not be followed over many years, the conclusions depended on cross-sectional statistical analysis. Abundant cord blood beta clonotypes carried fewer insertions; young adult naive repertoires showed a weaker similar trend, while memory repertoires showed none. Out-of-frame TCR alpha sequences shared between twins showed an excess of low generation-probability sequences compared with coincidental sharing between unrelated individuals. Zero-insertion analyses could be partly confounded by invariant T cells such as MAIT and iNKT, though diverse VJ usage argued against such confounding for most clonotypes. In beta out-of-frame sequences, excess twin sharing was weaker, because having fewer shared sequences lowered the signal-to-noise ratio.

The library was prepared using 5' RACE. The sequencer listed for this sample is Illumina HiSeq 2000. Template switching introduced a universal primer binding site; the final cDNA contained a unique molecular identifier, enabling accurate counting of TCR cDNA molecules. Specific primers in the conserved constant-segment region were used to synthesize first-strand cDNA for TCR alpha and beta chains. To control for contamination, every cDNA library was double barcoded, receiving both a SMART-Mk sample barcode and Illumina barcodes. Two successive PCR steps introduced TruSeq adapter sequences along with Illumina sample barcodes. The TCR alpha and beta cDNA libraries were sequenced on the Illumina HiSeq platform using custom primers. Processing in the source paper ran as follows. MiGEC processed the raw reads to extract unique molecular identifiers, while MiXCR was used to determine the CDR3 positions. Recombination models were inferred per individual with the repgenHMM and IGoR tools using an EM algorithm. The analysis of shared clonotypes was done with the tcR package in R, with sharing normalized by the product of cloneset sizes. To study raw recombination free of thymic and clonal selection effects, out-of-frame nonproductive sequences were analyzed. TCRdb reanalyzed the raw reads on its own, using fastp at Q25 for trimming and MiXCR for clone calling, and kept in-frame beta chains. CDR3 protein sequences are deduplicated, and each keeps its most common genes and DNA. In this record, the V and J calls reflect TCRdb's handling and not the investigators' own analysis. The sample table records about 480,000 distinct CDR3 sequences; 14% of these occur just once. The ten biggest clones cover roughly 0.56% of the sample.

All donors were healthy Caucasians. The twin cohort comprised three pairs of female monozygotic twins, all aged about 18 to 29 years. CD4+ and CD8+ T cell populations were isolated with positive isolation kits from Invitrogen. The same data also contributed to another study, on yellow fever vaccine responses in identical twins. The other study reports the following: According to the authors, the vaccine-induced T cell response in identical twins seemed to be partly convergent and partly specific to each individual. In identical twins, the study followed T cell clones that responded to the vaccine with precision.

The chain employs TRBV14 and TRBJ2-4; the D gene is perhaps TRBD1, on 5 matching bases. The TCR originated in a woman aged 18-35 years in good health. What was sequenced was CD4+ T cells sorted from blood. The CDR3 in this case is CASSHPTGDSTKNIQYF. The nucleotide sequence is given as TGTGCCAGCAGCCATCCTACAGGCGATTCGACCAAAAACATTCAGTACTTC.